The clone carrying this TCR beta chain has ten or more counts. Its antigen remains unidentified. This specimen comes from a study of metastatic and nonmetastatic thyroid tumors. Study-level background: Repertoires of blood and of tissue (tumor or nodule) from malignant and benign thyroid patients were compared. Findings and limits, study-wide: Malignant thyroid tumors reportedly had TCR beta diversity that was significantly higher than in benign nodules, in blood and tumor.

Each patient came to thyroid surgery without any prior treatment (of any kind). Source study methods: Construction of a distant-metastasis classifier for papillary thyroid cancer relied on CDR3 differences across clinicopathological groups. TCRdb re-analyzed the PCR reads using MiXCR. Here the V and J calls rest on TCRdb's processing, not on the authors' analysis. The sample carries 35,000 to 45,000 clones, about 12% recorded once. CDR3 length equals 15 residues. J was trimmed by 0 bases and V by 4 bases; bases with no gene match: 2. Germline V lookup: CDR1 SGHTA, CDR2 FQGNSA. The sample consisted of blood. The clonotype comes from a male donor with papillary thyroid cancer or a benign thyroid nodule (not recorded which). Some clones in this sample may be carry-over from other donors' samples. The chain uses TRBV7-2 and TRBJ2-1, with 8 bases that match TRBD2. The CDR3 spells CASSSGTSSYNEQFF. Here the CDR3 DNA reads TGTGCCAGCAGCTCCGGGACTAGCTCCTACAATGAGCAGTTCTTC.